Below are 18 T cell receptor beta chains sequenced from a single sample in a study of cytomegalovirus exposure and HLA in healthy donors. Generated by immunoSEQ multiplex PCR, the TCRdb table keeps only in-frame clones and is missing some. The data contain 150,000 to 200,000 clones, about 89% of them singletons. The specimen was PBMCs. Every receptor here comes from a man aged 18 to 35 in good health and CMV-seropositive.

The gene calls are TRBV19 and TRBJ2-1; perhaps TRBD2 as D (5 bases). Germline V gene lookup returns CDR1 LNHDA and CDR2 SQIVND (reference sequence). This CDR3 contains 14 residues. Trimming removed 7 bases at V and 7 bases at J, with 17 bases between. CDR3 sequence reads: CASTNALTGNEQFF. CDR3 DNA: TGTGCCAGTACCAACGCCCTTACGGGGAATGAGCAGTTCTTC. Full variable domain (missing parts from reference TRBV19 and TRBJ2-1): DGGITQSPKYLFRKEGQNVTLSCEQNLNHDAMYWYRQDPGQGLRLIYYSQIVNDFQKGDIAEGYSVSREKKESFPLTVTSAQKNPTAFYLCASTNALTGNEQFFGPGTRLTVL.

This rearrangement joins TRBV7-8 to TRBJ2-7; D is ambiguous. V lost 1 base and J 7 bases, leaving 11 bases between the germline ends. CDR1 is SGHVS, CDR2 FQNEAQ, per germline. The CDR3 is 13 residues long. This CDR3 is CASSLGPLREQYF. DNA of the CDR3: TGTGCCAGCAGCTTAGGCCCGCTACGAGAGCAGTACTTC.

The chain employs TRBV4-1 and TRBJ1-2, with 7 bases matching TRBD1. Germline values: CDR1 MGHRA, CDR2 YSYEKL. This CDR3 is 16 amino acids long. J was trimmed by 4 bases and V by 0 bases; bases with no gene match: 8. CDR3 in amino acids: CASSQDRQGPLYGYTF. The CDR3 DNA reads TGCGCCAGCAGCCAAGATCGACAGGGCCCTCTCTATGGCTACACCTTC.

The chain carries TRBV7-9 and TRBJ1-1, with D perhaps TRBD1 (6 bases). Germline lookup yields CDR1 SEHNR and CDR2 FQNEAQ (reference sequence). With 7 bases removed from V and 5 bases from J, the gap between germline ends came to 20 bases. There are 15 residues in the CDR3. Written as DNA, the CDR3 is TGTGCCAGCACCACGAATCGGGGGGCGATAACTGAAGCTTTCTTT. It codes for CASTTNRGAITEAFF.

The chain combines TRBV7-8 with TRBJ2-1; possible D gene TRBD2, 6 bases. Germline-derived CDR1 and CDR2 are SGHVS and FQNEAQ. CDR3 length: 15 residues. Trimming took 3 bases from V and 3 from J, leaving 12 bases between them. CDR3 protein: CASSLGLASYNEQFF. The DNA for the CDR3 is TGTGCCAGCAGCTTGGGGCTAGCGAGCTACAATGAGCAGTTCTTC.

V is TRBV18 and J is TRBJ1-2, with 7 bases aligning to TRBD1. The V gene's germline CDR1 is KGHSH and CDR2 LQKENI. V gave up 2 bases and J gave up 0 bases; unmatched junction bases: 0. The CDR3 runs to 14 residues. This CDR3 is CASSPGTANYGYTF. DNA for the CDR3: TGTGCCAGCTCACCAGGGACAGCTAACTATGGCTACACCTTC. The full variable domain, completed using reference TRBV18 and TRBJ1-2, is NAGVMQNPRHLVRRRGQEARLRCSPMKGHSHVYWYRQLPEEGLKFMVYLQKENIIDESGMPKERFSAEFPKEGPSILRIQQVVRGDSAAYFCASSPGTANYGYTFGSGTRLTVV.

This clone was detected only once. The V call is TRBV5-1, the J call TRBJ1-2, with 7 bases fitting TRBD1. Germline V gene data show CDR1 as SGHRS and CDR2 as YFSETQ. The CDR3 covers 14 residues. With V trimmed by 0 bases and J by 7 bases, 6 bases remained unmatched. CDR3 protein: CASSLGGTVRGYTF. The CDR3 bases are TGCGCCAGCAGCTTGGGGGGGACAGTCCGTGGCTACACCTTC.

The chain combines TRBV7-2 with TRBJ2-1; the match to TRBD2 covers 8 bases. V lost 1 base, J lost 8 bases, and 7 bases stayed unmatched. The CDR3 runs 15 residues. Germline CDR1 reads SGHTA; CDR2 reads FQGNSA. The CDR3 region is CASSLDAGGRDEQFF. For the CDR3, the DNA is TGTGCCAGCAGCTTAGATGCGGGGGGCCGGGATGAGCAGTTCTTC.

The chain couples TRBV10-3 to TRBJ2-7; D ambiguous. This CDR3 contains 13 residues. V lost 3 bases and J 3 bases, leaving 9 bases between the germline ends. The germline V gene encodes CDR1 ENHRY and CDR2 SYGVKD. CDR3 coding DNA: TGTGCCATCAGTGAAGAGCCTTTCTACGAGCAGTACTTC. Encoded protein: CAISEEPFYEQYF.

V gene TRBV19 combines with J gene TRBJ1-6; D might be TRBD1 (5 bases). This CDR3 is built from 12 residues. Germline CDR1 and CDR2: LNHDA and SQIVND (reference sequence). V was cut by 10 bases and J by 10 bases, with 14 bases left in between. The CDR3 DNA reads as TGTGCCACTGGGGCAGGTCTCTCACCCCTCCACTTT. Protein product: CATGAGLSPLHF. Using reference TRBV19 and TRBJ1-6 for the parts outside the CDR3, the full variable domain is DGGITQSPKYLFRKEGQNVTLSCEQNLNHDAMYWYRQDPGQGLRLIYYSQIVNDFQKGDIAEGYSVSREKKESFPLTVTSAQKNPTAFYLCATGAGLSPLHFGNGTRLTVT.

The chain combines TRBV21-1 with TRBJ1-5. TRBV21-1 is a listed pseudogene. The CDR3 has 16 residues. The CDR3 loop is CASRTGTASFNQPQHF. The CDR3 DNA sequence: TGTGCCAGCAGGACCGGGACTGCCTCCTTCAATCAGCCCCAGCATTTT.

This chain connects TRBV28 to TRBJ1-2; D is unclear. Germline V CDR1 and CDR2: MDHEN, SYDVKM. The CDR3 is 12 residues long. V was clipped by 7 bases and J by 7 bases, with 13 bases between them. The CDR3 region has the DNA TGTGCCAGCACGCCCCCACGGGGTGGCTACACCTTC. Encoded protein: CASTPPRGGYTF.

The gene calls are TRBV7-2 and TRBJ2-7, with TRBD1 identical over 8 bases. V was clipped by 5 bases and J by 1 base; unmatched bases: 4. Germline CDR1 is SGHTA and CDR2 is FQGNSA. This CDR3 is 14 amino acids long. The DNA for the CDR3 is TGTGCCAGCAGCGTCCGGGACAGGTCCTACGAGCAGTACTTC. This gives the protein CASSVRDRSYEQYF.

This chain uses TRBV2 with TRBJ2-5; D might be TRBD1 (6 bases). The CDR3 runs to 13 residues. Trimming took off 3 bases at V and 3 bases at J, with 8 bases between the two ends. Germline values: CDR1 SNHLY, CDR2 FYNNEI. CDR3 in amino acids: CASSEDSKETQYF. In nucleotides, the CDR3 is TGTGCCAGCAGTGAGGACAGCAAAGAGACCCAGTACTTC.

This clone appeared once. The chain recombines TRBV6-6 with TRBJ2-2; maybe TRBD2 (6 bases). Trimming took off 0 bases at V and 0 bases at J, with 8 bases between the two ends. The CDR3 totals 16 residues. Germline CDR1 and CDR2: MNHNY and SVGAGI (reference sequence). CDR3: CASSYSPGANTGELFF. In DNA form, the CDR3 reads TGTGCCAGCAGTTACTCTCCGGGGGCGAACACCGGGGAGCTGTTTTTT.

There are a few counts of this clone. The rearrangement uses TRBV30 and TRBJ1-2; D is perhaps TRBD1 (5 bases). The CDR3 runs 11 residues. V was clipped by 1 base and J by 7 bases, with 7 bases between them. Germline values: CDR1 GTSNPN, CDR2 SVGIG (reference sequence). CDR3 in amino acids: CAWSAGFGYTF. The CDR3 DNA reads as TGTGCCTGGAGTGCAGGGTTTGGCTACACCTTC. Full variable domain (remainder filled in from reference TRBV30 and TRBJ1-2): SQTIHQWPATLVQPVGSPLSLECTVEGTSNPNLYWYRQAAGRGLQLLFYSVGIGQISSEVPQNLSASRPQDRQFILSSKKLLLSDSGFYLCAWSAGFGYTFGSGTRLTVV.

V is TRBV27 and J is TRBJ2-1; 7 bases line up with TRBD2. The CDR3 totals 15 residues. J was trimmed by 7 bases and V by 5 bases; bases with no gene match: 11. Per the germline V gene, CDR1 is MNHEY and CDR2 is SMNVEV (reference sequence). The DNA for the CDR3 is TGTGCCAGCAGTCCACGGGGGGACTGGGGAAATGAGCAGTTCTTC. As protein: CASSPRGDWGNEQFF.

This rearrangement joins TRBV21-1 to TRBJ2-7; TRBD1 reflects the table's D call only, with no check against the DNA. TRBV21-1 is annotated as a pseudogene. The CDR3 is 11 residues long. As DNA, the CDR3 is TGTGCCAGGTCAAGGGGGAACGAGCAGTACTTC. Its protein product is CARSRGNEQYF.